This T cell receptor (beta chain) was sequenced in a study of technical replicates of blood from several donors. Measured with immunoSEQ multiplex PCR; TCRdb has only the in-frame clones, and not every one. This table holds approximately 94,000 clones, approximately 95% found once. The germline CDR1 and CDR2 sequences are MNHEY and SMNVEV (reference sequence). The length of the CDR3 is 16 residues. Trimming pared 1 base from V and 6 bases from J, leaving 16 bases between. This chain joins TRBV27 and TRBJ2-1; the D gene is possibly TRBD2 (6 bases). Sample: T cells isolated from PBMCs. The clonotype comes from a human donor in good health. CDR3 sequence (DNA): TGTGCCAGCAGTTTATGGGAGGCGGGTGGGGGCAATGAGCAGTTCTTC. Protein product: CASSLWEAGGGNEQFF.